This T cell receptor (beta chain) was profiled in a study of blood T cell repertoires in COVID-19. Method: immunoSEQ multiplex PCR; TCRdb's copy keeps in-frame clones and lacks some. The sample has over 300,000 clones, about 90% seen once. Participant age was roughly 18 to 95 years, and participants resided in roughly 25 US areas. CDR1 and CDR2 from the germline V gene are SGHRS and YFSETQ. With V trimmed by 3 bases and J by 0 bases, 7 bases remained unmatched. This CDR3 contains 17 residues. The material sequenced was PBMCs or T cells enriched from blood (not recorded which). The chain couples TRBV5-1 to TRBJ1-4; the match to TRBD1 covers 8 bases. This TCR came from a woman aged 25 to 39 who had recovered from COVID-19. The CDR3 DNA sequence: TGCGCCAGCAGCTGGGGACAGGAAGTTGCAACTAATGAAAAACTGTTTTTT. Amino acid sequence: CASSWGQEVATNEKLFF.